Listed below are T cell receptor beta chains from one sample, sequenced in a study of T cell repertoires in cytomegalovirus infection. For these TCRs, the target antigens are not known. MiXCR, applied by TCRdb to the reads, yields one record per CDR3 protein. The table lists about 920,000 distinct CDR3 sequences, about 33% of them singletons. Specimen: cultured CD8+ T cells from PBMCs, collected from culture after CMV antigen stimulation. Receptors originate from a human donor in good health (CMV status not recorded). Some clones in this sample may be carry-over from other donors' samples. CDR3s include the opening cysteine and the closing phenylalanine or tryptophan. Each record gives: V gene, J gene, D gene, clone size, CDR3 protein, CDR3 DNA. The D gene is left open where the match is weak. Some rows have no size entry. The others give once, few or many, or a class for an expanded clone.

TRBV6-5	TRBJ2-5	TRBD2	NA	CASSYEGLAGETQYF	TGTGCCAGCAGTTACGAGGGACTAGCAGGGGAGACCCAGTACTTC
TRBV6-1	TRBJ2-3	NA	NA	CATRGIQGTEASTDTQYF	TGTGCCACCCGAGGAATCCAGGGGACGGAAGCTAGCACAGATACGCAGTATTTT
TRBV2	TRBJ2-1	TRBD2	NA	CASSDTPQRGPYNEQFF	TGTGCCAGCAGTGACACCCCCCAGCGGGGGCCCTACAATGAGCAGTTCTTC
TRBV27	TRBJ1-1	NA	few	CASSLGRFNTEAFF	TGTGCCAGCAGTTTAGGGCGGTTCAACACTGAAGCTTTCTTT
TRBV28	TRBJ1-5	NA	NA	CASRPYNQPQHF	TGTGCCAGCAGGCCATACAATCAGCCCCAGCATTTT
TRBV15	TRBJ1-1	TRBD1	NA	CATSLTGPGTGSYIMNTEAFF	TGTGCCACCAGCTTAACGGGGCCCGGGACAGGAAGTTATATTATGAACACTGAAGCTTTCTTT
TRBV27	TRBJ1-5	NA	few	CASSFAGPGAQPQHF	TGTGCCAGCAGTTTTGCTGGTCCGGGGGCTCAGCCCCAGCATTTT
TRBV7-6	TRBJ2-1	NA	many	CASSSRRAGRNEQFF	TGTGCCAGCAGCTCCCGAAGGGCGGGGAGGAATGAGCAGTTCTTC
TRBV27	TRBJ2-3	TRBD1	few	CASSFQGADTQYF	TGTGCCAGCAGCTTCCAGGGGGCAGATACGCAGTATTTT
TRBV7-8	TRBJ2-7	NA	many	CASGRDGRSYEQYF	TGTGCCAGCGGCCGGGACGGGAGATCCTACGAGCAGTACTTC
TRBV12-3/TRBV12-4	TRBJ2-3	TRBD2	NA	CASSGQGRGTDTQYF	TGTGCCAGCAGTGGCCAAGGGAGGGGCACAGATACGCAGTATTTT
TRBV7-6	TRBJ2-2	NA	NA	CASSPAWYTGELFF	TGTGCCAGCAGCCCAGCCTGGTATACCGGGGAGCTGTTTTTT
TRBV2	TRBJ1-1	NA	NA	CASSEPSNWTEKNTEAFF	TGTGCCAGCAGTGAACCTTCTAATTGGACTGAAAAGAACACTGAAGCTTTCTTT
TRBV10-3	TRBJ1-2	NA	NA	CAISERSGGYTF	TGTGCCATCAGTGAGCGGTCGGGTGGCTACACCTTC
TRBV7-2	TRBJ2-7	NA	NA	CASSFALESPYF	TGTGCCAGCAGCTTTGCCCTCGAATCTCCGTACTTC
TRBV6-1	TRBJ1-6	NA	many	CASIFLHNSYNSPLHF	TGTGCCAGCATATTCCTCCATAACAGCTATAATTCACCCCTCCACTTT
TRBV2	TRBJ2-7	NA	NA	CASSGTEGYEQYF	TGTGCCAGCAGTGGGACTGAAGGCTACGAGCAGTACTTC
TRBV7-6	TRBJ1-1	TRBD1	many	CASSQSRTGGDTEAFF	TGTGCCAGCAGCCAGAGTCGCACAGGGGGGGACACTGAAGCTTTCTTT
TRBV15	TRBJ2-1	TRBD2	few	CATSRTGLAGGGSYNEQFF	TGTGCCACCAGCAGAACCGGACTAGCGGGGGGGGGCTCCTACAATGAGCAGTTCTTC
TRBV7-9	TRBJ2-2	NA	many	CASSLEAGELFF	TGTGCCAGCAGCTTAGAGGCCGGGGAGCTGTTTTTT
TRBV3-1	TRBJ2-1	NA	once	CASSSPGTSNEQFF	TGTGCCAGCAGCTCTCCCGGGACTTCCAATGAGCAGTTCTTC
TRBV12-3/TRBV12-4	TRBJ2-2	TRBD2	NA	CATGSSGDSRTGELFF	TGTGCCACGGGATCTAGCGGGGACTCGAGGACCGGGGAGCTGTTTTTT
TRBV12-3/TRBV12-4	TRBJ2-5	NA	NA	CASSLLGYSLQETQYF	TGTGCCAGCAGTTTATTGGGATATAGTCTCCAAGAGACCCAGTACTTC
TRBV9	TRBJ2-5	NA	NA	CASSAGDLQETQYF	TGTGCCAGCAGCGCGGGGGACCTCCAAGAGACCCAGTACTTC
TRBV19	TRBJ2-2	NA	NA	CASSIIGAGRPNTGELFF	TGTGCCAGTAGTATAATCGGGGCAGGGAGACCGAACACCGGGGAGCTGTTTTTT
TRBV12-5	TRBJ1-1	NA	few	CASGLVPEAFF	TGTGCTAGTGGTTTGGTGCCGGAAGCTTTCTTT
TRBV15	TRBJ1-5	NA	few	CATSRGGGIRPQHF	TGTGCCACCAGCAGAGGTGGAGGGATACGGCCCCAGCATTTT
TRBV4-3	TRBJ2-1	TRBD2	many	CASSQDPAGTYNEQFF	TGCGCCAGCAGCCAAGATCCAGCGGGGACCTACAATGAGCAGTTCTTC
TRBV6-5	TRBJ2-1	NA	few	CASSIQGWTYNEQFF	TGTGCCAGCAGTATACAGGGATGGACGTACAATGAGCAGTTCTTC
TRBV2	TRBJ2-3	TRBD2	NA	CASSEEAASGGWPDTQYF	TGTGCCAGCAGTGAAGAGGCGGCTAGCGGGGGTTGGCCAGATACGCAGTATTTT
TRBV5-5	TRBJ2-3	NA	NA	CASSLQTAQYF	TGTGCCAGCAGCTTACAGACGGCGCAGTATTTT
TRBV20-1	TRBJ1-5	NA	NA	CSALSQGLSWDQPQHF	TGCAGTGCTCTAAGCCAGGGGTTGAGTTGGGATCAGCCCCAGCATTTT
TRBV2	TRBJ2-7	NA	NA	CASSEEGTYEQYF	TGTGCCAGCAGTGAAGAGGGAACCTACGAGCAGTACTTC
TRBV2	TRBJ2-5	TRBD2	NA	CASSEGLAGEIQETQYF	TGTGCCAGCAGTGAGGGACTAGCGGGGGAAATCCAAGAGACCCAGTACTTC
TRBV7-2	TRBJ2-7	NA	many	CASSLGGPKPEQYF	TGTGCCAGCAGCTTAGGGGGTCCCAAACCCGAGCAGTACTTC
TRBV14	TRBJ2-1	NA	NA	CASSLTGPGMHNEQFF	TGTGCCAGCAGCCTAACAGGGCCCGGTATGCACAATGAGCAGTTCTTC
TRBV27	TRBJ2-1	TRBD1	NA	CASSWTGFNEQFF	TGTGCCAGCAGCTGGACAGGGTTCAATGAGCAGTTCTTC
TRBV7-6	TRBJ1-1	NA	many	CASSSSGGRTEAFF	TGTGCCAGCAGCTCCTCGGGGGGCCGAACTGAAGCTTTCTTT
TRBV15	TRBJ2-2	NA	NA	CATSSMISSSRGGELFF	TGTGCCACCAGCAGCATGATATCTTCCAGCAGGGGCGGGGAGCTGTTTTTT
TRBV10-3	TRBJ1-2	NA	NA	CAIKTANYGYTF	TGTGCCATCAAAACGGCTAACTATGGCTACACCTTC
TRBV12-5	TRBJ2-6	NA	few	CASGLVTTGLLSGANVLTF	TGTGCTAGTGGTTTGGTAACGACAGGCCTCTTATCTGGGGCCAACGTCCTGACTTTC
TRBV28	TRBJ1-4	TRBD1	NA	CASCPLGTGEEKLFF	TGTGCCAGCTGCCCCCTGGGGACAGGGGAAGAAAAACTGTTTTTT
TRBV15	TRBJ2-1	NA	NA	CATSRDPGEQFF	TGTGCCACCAGCAGAGATCCCGGTGAGCAGTTCTTC
TRBV4-1	TRBJ2-3	NA	NA	CASSQEEDTQYF	TGCGCCAGCAGCCAAGAAGAGGATACGCAGTATTTT
TRBV2	TRBJ1-5	NA	NA	CASSERGRVSNQPQHF	TGTGCCAGCAGTGAAAGGGGCCGGGTTAGCAATCAGCCCCAGCATTTT